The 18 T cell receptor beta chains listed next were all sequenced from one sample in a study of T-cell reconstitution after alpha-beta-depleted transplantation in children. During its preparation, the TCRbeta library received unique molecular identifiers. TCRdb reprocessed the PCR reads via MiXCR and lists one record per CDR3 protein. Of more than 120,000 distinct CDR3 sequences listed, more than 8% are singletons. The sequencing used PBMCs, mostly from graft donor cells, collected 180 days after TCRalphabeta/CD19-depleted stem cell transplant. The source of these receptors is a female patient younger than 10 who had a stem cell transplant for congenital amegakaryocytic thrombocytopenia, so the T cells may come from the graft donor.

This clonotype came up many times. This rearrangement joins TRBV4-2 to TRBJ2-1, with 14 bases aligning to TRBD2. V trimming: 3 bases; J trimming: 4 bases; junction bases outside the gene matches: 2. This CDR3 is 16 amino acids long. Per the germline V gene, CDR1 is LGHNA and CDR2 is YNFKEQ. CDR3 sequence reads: CASSQGLAGVYNEQFF. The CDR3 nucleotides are TGTGCCAGCAGCCAGGGACTAGCGGGAGTGTACAATGAGCAGTTCTTC.

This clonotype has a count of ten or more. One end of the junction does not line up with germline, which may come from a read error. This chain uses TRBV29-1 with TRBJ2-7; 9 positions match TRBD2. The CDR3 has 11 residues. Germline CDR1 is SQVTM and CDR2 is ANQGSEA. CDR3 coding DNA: TGCAGCGTTGAAAGGCGGGAGGGGGTTCCATTC. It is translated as CSVERREGVPF.

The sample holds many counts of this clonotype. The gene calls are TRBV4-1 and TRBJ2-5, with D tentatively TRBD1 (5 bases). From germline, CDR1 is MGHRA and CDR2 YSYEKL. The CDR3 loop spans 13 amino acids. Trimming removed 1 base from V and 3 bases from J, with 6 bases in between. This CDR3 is CASSQGQKETQYF. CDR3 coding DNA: TGCGCCAGCAGCCAAGGACAGAAAGAGACCCAGTACTTC.

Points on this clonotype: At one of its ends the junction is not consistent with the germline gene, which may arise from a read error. CDR3 in amino acids: CASSFYTGGDTEAFF. The CDR3 nucleotides are TGCGCCAGCAGCTTTTATACCGGGGGGGACACTGAAGCTTTCTTC. V and J are TRBV5-1 and TRBJ1-1, with D possibly matching TRBD1 (6 bases). Per germline, CDR1 SGHRS and CDR2 YFSETQ. The CDR3 spans 15 residues.

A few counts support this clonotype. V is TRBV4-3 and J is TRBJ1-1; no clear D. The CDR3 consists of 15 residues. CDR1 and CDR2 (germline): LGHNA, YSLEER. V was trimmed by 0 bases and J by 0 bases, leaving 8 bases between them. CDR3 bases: TGCGCCAGCAGCCAAGATGTTCAGATGAACACTGAAGCTTTCTTT. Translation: CASSQDVQMNTEAFF.

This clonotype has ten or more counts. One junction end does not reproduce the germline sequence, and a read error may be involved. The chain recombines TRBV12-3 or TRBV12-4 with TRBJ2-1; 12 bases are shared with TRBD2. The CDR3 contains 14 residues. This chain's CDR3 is CASSLAGGYNEQFF. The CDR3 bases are TGTGCCAGCAGTCTAGCGGGAGGGTACAATGAGCAGTTCTTC.

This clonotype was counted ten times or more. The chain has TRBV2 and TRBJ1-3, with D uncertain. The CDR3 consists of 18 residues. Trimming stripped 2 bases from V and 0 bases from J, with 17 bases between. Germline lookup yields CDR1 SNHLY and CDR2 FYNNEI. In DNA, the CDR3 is TGTGCCAGCAGTGAATCTCGAGGAGGGAATCCCTCTGGAAACACCATATATTTT. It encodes CASSESRGGNPSGNTIYF.

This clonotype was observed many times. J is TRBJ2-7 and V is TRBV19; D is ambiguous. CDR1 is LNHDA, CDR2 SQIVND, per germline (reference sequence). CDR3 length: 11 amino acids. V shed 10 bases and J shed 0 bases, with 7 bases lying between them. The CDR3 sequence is CATRASYEQYF. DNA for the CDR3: TGTGCCACTCGGGCCTCCTACGAGCAGTACTTC. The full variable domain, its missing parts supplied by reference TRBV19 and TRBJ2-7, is DGGITQSPKYLFRKEGQNVTLSCEQNLNHDAMYWYRQDPGQGLRLIYYSQIVNDFQKGDIAEGYSVSREKKESFPLTVTSAQKNPTAFYLCATRASYEQYFGPGTRLTVT.

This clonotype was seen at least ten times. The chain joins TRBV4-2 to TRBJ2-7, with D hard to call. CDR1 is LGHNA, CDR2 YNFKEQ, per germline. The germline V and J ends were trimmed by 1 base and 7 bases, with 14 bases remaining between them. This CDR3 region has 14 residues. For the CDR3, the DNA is TGTGCCAGCAGCCAAGGTTTCGACACACCGGAGCAGTACTTC. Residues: CASSQGFDTPEQYF.

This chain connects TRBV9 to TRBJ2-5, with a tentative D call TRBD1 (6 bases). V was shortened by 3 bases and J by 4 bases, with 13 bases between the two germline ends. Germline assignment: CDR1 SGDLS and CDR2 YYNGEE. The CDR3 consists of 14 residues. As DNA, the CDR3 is TGTGCCAGCAGCGCCCAGGACAGTCGAGAGACCCAGTACTTC. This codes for CASSAQDSRETQYF.

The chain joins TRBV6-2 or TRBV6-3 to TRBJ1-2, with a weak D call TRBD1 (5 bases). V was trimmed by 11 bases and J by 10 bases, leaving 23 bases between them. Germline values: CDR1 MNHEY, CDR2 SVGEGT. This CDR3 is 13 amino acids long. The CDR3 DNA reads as TGTGCCTCCTATGGGGCGACGGAAAGAGACTACACCTTC. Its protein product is CASYGATERDYTF.

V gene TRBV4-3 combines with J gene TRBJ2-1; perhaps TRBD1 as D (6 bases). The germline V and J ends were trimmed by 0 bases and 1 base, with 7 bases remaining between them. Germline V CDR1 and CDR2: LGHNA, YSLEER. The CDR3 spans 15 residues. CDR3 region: CASSQEGGSYNEQFF. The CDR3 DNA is TGCGCCAGCAGCCAAGAAGGGGGTTCCTACAATGAGCAGTTCTTC.

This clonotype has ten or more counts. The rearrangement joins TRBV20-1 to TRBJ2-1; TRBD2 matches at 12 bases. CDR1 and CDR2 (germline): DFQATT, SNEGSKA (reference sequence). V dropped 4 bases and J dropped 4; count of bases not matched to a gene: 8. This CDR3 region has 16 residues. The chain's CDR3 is CSAILPSGRVYNEQFF. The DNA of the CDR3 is TGCAGTGCTATACTCCCTAGCGGGAGGGTATACAATGAGCAGTTCTTC.

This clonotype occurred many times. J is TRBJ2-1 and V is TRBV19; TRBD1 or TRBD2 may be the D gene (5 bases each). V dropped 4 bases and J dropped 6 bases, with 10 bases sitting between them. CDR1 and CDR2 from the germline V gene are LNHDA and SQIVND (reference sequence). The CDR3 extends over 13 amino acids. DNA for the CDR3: TGTGCCAGTAGTAGAGGGGTCGGCAATGAGCAGTTCTTC. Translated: CASSRGVGNEQFF.

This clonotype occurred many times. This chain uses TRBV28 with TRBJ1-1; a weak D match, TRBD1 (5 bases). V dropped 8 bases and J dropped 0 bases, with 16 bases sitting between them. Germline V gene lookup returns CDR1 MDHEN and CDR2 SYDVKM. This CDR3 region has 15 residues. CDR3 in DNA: TGTGCCAGCCTACGACAGACCTCCATGAACACTGAAGCTTTCTTT. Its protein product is CASLRQTSMNTEAFF.

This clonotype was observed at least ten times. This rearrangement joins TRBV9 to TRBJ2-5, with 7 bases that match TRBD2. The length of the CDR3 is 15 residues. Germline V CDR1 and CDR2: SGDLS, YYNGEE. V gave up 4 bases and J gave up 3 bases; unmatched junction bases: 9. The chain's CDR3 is CASSLLGSGKETQYF. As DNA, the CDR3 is TGTGCCAGCAGCCTTTTGGGGAGCGGGAAAGAGACCCAGTACTTC. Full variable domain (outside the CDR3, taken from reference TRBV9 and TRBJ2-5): DSGVTQTPKHLITATGQRVTLRCSPRSGDLSVYWYQQSLDQGLQFLIQYYNGEERAKGNILERFSAQQFPDLHSELNLSSLELGDSALYFCASSLLGSGKETQYFGPGTRLLVL.

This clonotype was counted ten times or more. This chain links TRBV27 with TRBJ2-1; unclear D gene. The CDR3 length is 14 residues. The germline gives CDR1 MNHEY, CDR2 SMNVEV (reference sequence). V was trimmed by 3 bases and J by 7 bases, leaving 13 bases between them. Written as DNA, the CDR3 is TGTGCCAGCAGTTTTGGGATTAGGACGAATGAGCAGTTCTTC. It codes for CASSFGIRTNEQFF.

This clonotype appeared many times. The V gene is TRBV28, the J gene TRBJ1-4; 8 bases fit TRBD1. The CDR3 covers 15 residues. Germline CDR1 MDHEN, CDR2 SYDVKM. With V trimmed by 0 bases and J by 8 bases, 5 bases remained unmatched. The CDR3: CASSLWTGVGEKLFF. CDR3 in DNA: TGTGCCAGCAGTTTATGGACAGGGGTTGGGGAAAAACTGTTTTTT.